The clone carrying this TCR beta chain has a handful of counts. There are 14 residues in the CDR3. CDR1 and CDR2 from the germline V gene are DFQATT and SNEGSKA (reference sequence). V lost 7 bases and J lost 3; bases outside the gene matches: 7. These data are taken from a study of T cells after yellow fever vaccination. TCRdb re-analysed the 5' RACE reads in MiXCR, keeping a single row per CDR3 protein. The repertoire holds approximately 260,000 distinct CDR3 sequences, with roughly 4.8% as singletons. Sequenced material: CD4+ T cells sorted from PBMCs, taken on the day of the yellow fever booster vaccination. This TCR came from a man between 18 and 35 years old who received the YFV17D yellow fever vaccine. This chain uses TRBV20-1 with TRBJ2-1, with TRBD2 identical over 9 bases. CDR3 region: CSVPSGTFYNEQFF. Written as DNA, the CDR3 is TGCAGTGTTCCTAGCGGGACCTTCTACAATGAGCAGTTCTTC.